The rows below give T cell receptor beta chains drawn from one sample of a study of T cell clonotyping in hematopoietic cell transplantation. Sequencing used immunoSEQ multiplex PCR; TCRdb keeps in-frame clones, though not all of them. The sample lists more than 40,000 clones; roughly 85% were seen once. This specimen consisted of peripheral blood mononuclear cells, obtained before stem cell transplant. These receptors were collected from a man in his sixties with acute myeloid leukemia. Some clones in this sample may be carry-over from other donors' samples. Each CDR3 is given with its conserved first and last residue. D genes are given only for firm matches. Where a row states a size, it is once, few, many or the class of an expanded clone; other rows omit it.

D: -
V: TRBV4-2
J: TRBJ1-1
size: -
CDR3: CASSQEPQGNTEAFF
DNA: TGTGCCAGCAGCCAAGAACCACAGGGAAACACTGAAGCTTTCTTT

D: -
V: TRBV11-3
J: TRBJ2-7
size: -
CDR3: CASSLWASSYEQYF
DNA: TGTGCCAGCAGCTTATGGGCTAGCTCCTACGAGCAGTACTTC

D: -
V: TRBV7-9
J: TRBJ2-5
size: -
CDR3: CASSSNIRGETQYF
DNA: TGTGCCAGCAGCTCAAACATTCGAGGGGAGACCCAGTACTTC

D: -
V: TRBV2
J: TRBJ1-2
size: -
CDR3: CASSAGLEAYGYTF
DNA: TGTGCCAGCAGTGCGGGGTTGGAGGCCTATGGCTACACCTTC

D: TRBD1
V: TRBV11-3
J: TRBJ2-7
size: -
CDR3: CASSSGTGGGEQYF
DNA: TGTGCCAGCAGCTCCGGGACAGGGGGAGGCGAGCAGTACTTC

D: TRBD1
V: TRBV12-5
J: TRBJ2-7
size: -
CDR3: CASGPGQGNVVEQYF
DNA: TGTGCTAGTGGTCCGGGACAGGGGAACGTGGTCGAGCAGTACTTC

D: -
V: TRBV11-1
J: TRBJ2-7
size: -
CDR3: CASSLSMGAHEQYF
DNA: TGTGCCAGCAGCTTAAGTATGGGGGCCCACGAGCAGTACTTC

D: -
V: TRBV7-2
J: TRBJ2-3
size: -
CDR3: CASSLGNPTDTQYF
DNA: TGTGCCAGCAGCTTGGGGAACCCCACAGATACGCAGTATTTT

D: TRBD1
V: TRBV28
J: TRBJ1-2
size: -
CDR3: CASNRRGTGAPYGYTF
DNA: TGTGCCAGCAATCGTCGTGGGACAGGGGCCCCCTATGGCTACACCTTC

D: TRBD1
V: TRBV7-2
J: TRBJ1-1
size: once
CDR3: CASRQTGGFTEAFF
DNA: TGTGCCAGCAGGCAGACAGGGGGGTTCACTGAAGCTTTCTTT

D: -
V: TRBV6-5
J: TRBJ1-2
size: -
CDR3: CASSPTGNYGYTF
DNA: TGTGCCAGCAGTCCTACAGGGAACTATGGCTACACCTTC

D: -
V: TRBV25-1
J: TRBJ2-1
size: -
CDR3: CASSEGGRGSRANEQFF
DNA: TGTGCCAGCAGTGAGGGGGGGAGGGGGTCCCGGGCCAATGAGCAGTTCTTC

D: -
V: TRBV11-2
J: TRBJ1-1
size: -
CDR3: CASSLDEGLNTEAFF
DNA: TGTGCCAGCAGCTTAGACGAGGGCCTGAACACTGAAGCTTTCTTT

D: -
V: TRBV27
J: TRBJ1-5
size: once
CDR3: CASSFWTDSNQPQHF
DNA: TGTGCCAGCAGTTTTTGGACAGATAGCAATCAGCCCCAGCATTTT

D: -
V: TRBV4-1
J: TRBJ1-2
size: -
CDR3: CASSHQGKNYGYTF
DNA: TGCGCCAGCAGCCACCAGGGAAAGAACTATGGCTACACCTTC

D: -
V: TRBV29-1
J: TRBJ1-1
size: -
CDR3: CGGATGTEAFF
DNA: TGCGGAGGGGCGACCGGCACTGAAGCTTTCTTT

D: -
V: TRBV6-1
J: TRBJ1-6
size: -
CDR3: CASRAGKDSPLHF
DNA: TGTGCCAGCAGGGCAGGGAAGGACTCACCCCTCCACTTT

D: -
V: TRBV7-2
J: TRBJ2-4
size: -
CDR3: CASSAASTGLAKNIQYF
DNA: TGTGCCAGCAGCGCAGCTTCGACGGGACTAGCCAAAAACATTCAGTACTTC

D: TRBD1
V: TRBV4-1
J: TRBJ2-7
size: -
CDR3: CASSLTGGSSYEQYF
DNA: TGCGCCAGCAGCCTTACAGGGGGGAGCTCCTACGAGCAGTACTTC

D: TRBD1
V: TRBV9
J: TRBJ1-1
size: -
CDR3: CASSEGGQANTEAFF
DNA: TGTGCCAGCAGCGAGGGGGGACAGGCGAACACTGAAGCTTTCTTT

D: -
V: TRBV7-9
J: TRBJ1-1
size: once
CDR3: CASSSGIYTEAFF
DNA: TGTGCCAGCAGCTCAGGGATATACACTGAAGCTTTCTTT

D: -
V: TRBV5-1
J: TRBJ2-5
size: once
CDR3: CASSLDRGLLQETQYF
DNA: TGCGCCAGCAGCTTGGATCGGGGGCTCTTGCAAGAGACCCAGTACTTC

D: -
V: TRBV7-3
J: TRBJ2-2
size: -
CDR3: CASSLDRNTGELFF
DNA: TGTGCCAGCAGCTTAGACAGAAACACCGGGGAGCTGTTTTTT

D: TRBD1
V: TRBV18
J: TRBJ1-5
size: -
CDR3: CATTGGTNQPQHF
DNA: TGTGCCACCACAGGGGGGACCAATCAGCCCCAGCATTTT

D: -
V: TRBV6-6
J: TRBJ1-3
size: -
CDR3: CASGWRGGNTIYF
DNA: TGTGCCAGCGGTTGGAGGGGAGGAAACACCATATATTTT

D: TRBD1
V: TRBV2
J: TRBJ1-6
size: -
CDR3: CASRATGGEDSPLHF
DNA: TGTGCCAGCAGAGCGACAGGGGGCGAGGATTCACCCCTCCACTTT

D: -
V: TRBV11-3
J: TRBJ2-1
size: few
CDR3: CASSLGIWGEQFF
DNA: TGTGCCAGCAGCTTAGGGATTTGGGGAGAGCAGTTCTTC

D: TRBD2
V: TRBV29-1
J: TRBJ2-5
size: -
CDR3: CSVERLAGPRQETQYF
DNA: TGCAGCGTCGAGAGACTAGCGGGCCCACGCCAAGAGACCCAGTACTTC

D: -
V: TRBV28
J: TRBJ1-2
size: -
CDR3: CASSLAWGVVYGYTF
DNA: TGTGCCAGCAGTTTGGCCTGGGGGGTAGTCTATGGCTACACCTTC

D: TRBD1
V: TRBV5-5
J: TRBJ1-4
size: -
CDR3: CASSGQGTNEKLFF
DNA: TGTGCCAGCAGCGGACAGGGGACTAATGAAAAACTGTTTTTT

D: TRBD1
V: TRBV7-9
J: TRBJ1-1
size: -
CDR3: CASSLEKGAAVIMNTEAFF
DNA: TGTGCCAGCAGCTTAGAAAAGGGGGCGGCAGTAATTATGAACACTGAAGCTTTCTTT

D: -
V: TRBV14
J: TRBJ1-5
size: -
CDR3: CASGEPQHF
DNA: TGTGCCAGCGGGGAGCCCCAGCATTTT

D: -
V: TRBV28
J: TRBJ1-5
size: -
CDR3: CASSSEGGSNQPQHF
DNA: TGTGCCAGCAGTTCGGAAGGAGGTAGCAATCAGCCCCAGCATTTT

D: TRBD2
V: TRBV7-2
J: TRBJ2-5
size: -
CDR3: CASSPRGLAGGRGRETQYF
DNA: TGTGCCAGCAGCCCTCGAGGACTAGCGGGGGGCCGGGGGCGGGAGACCCAGTACTTC

D: -
V: TRBV5-8
J: TRBJ1-5
size: -
CDR3: CASSLVDQPQHF
DNA: TGTGCCAGCAGCTTGGTGGATCAGCCCCAGCATTTT

D: -
V: TRBV7-2
J: TRBJ1-5
size: -
CDR3: CASSLASNQPQHF
DNA: TGTGCCAGCAGCTTAGCTAGCAATCAGCCCCAGCATTTT

D: -
V: TRBV4-3
J: TRBJ1-1
size: -
CDR3: CASSQDFFSAEAFF
DNA: TGCGCCAGCAGCCAAGATTTTTTCAGCGCTGAAGCTTTCTTT

D: -
V: TRBV7-9
J: TRBJ1-4
size: -
CDR3: CASSGQLRAHEEKLFF
DNA: TGTGCCAGCAGCGGCCAGTTGAGGGCCCATGAAGAAAAACTGTTTTTT

D: -
V: TRBV9
J: TRBJ2-3
size: -
CDR3: CASSARVADTQYF
DNA: TGTGCCAGCAGCGCTCGAGTGGCAGATACGCAGTATTTT

D: -
V: TRBV6-5
J: TRBJ1-1
size: -
CDR3: CASRKQGNTEAFF
DNA: TGTGCCAGCAGGAAACAGGGGAACACTGAAGCTTTCTTT

D: TRBD1
V: TRBV28
J: TRBJ1-5
size: -
CDR3: CASRAGQGGQPQHF
DNA: TGTGCCAGCAGGGCCGGACAGGGAGGGCAGCCCCAGCATTTT

D: -
V: TRBV5-1
J: TRBJ2-7
size: -
CDR3: CASSLTELYEQYF
DNA: TGCGCCAGCAGCTTGACAGAGCTCTACGAGCAGTACTTC

D: -
V: TRBV20-1
J: TRBJ1-2
size: -
CDR3: CSASGAYGYTF
DNA: TGCAGTGCTAGTGGCGCCTATGGCTACACCTTC

D: TRBD2
V: TRBV7-9
J: TRBJ2-7
size: once
CDR3: CASGGGAYEQYF
DNA: TGTGCCAGCGGGGGGGGAGCCTACGAGCAGTACTTC

D: -
V: TRBV5-4
J: TRBJ2-7
size: -
CDR3: CASSFGGAASYEQYF
DNA: TGTGCCAGCAGCTTTGGAGGGGCTGCCTCCTACGAGCAGTACTTC

D: -
V: TRBV5-1
J: TRBJ2-7
size: -
CDR3: CASQIQGGSPYEQYF
DNA: TGCGCCAGCCAAATCCAGGGGGGATCCCCCTACGAGCAGTACTTC

D: TRBD1
V: TRBV6-6
J: TRBJ1-1
size: once
CDR3: CASSVEGAVTEAFF
DNA: TGTGCCAGCAGCGTGGAGGGGGCGGTCACTGAAGCTTTCTTT

D: -
V: TRBV7-7
J: TRBJ2-1
size: -
CDR3: CASSWDRSSYNEQFF
DNA: TGTGCCAGCAGTTGGGACCGCAGCTCCTACAATGAGCAGTTCTTC

D: TRBD2
V: TRBV11-3
J: TRBJ2-7
size: -
CDR3: CASSSMTLGGAYEQYF
DNA: TGTGCCAGCAGCTCTATGACCCTGGGAGGGGCCTACGAGCAGTACTTC

D: -
V: TRBV29-1
J: TRBJ1-4
size: -
CDR3: CSAGSGREKLFF
DNA: TGCAGCGCCGGTTCCGGGAGAGAAAAACTGTTTTTT

D: -
V: TRBV29-1
J: TRBJ1-3
size: -
CDR3: CSVPGDSGNTIYF
DNA: TGCAGCGTCCCCGGAGACTCTGGAAACACCATATATTTT

D: -
V: TRBV27
J: TRBJ2-1
size: -
CDR3: CASSFPRARYNEQFF
DNA: TGTGCCAGCAGTTTTCCCAGGGCTAGATACAATGAGCAGTTCTTC